The rows below give T cell receptor beta chains drawn from one sample of a study of blood T cell repertoires in COVID-19. Libraries were prepared by immunoSEQ multiplex PCR; TCRdb keeps only in-frame clonotypes and omits some of them. This table holds 250,000 or so clones, roughly 88% found once. The sample comprised PBMCs or T cells enriched from blood (not recorded which). The source of these receptors is a woman aged 25 to 39 who had been exposed to COVID-19. CDR3s include the opening cysteine and the closing phenylalanine or tryptophan. Fields, in order: clone size, D gene, V gene, J gene, CDR3 DNA, CDR3 protein. The D gene is left open where the match is weak. The size of a clone is reported for some rows only, either as once, few or many, or as a class for expanded clones.

NA,NA,TRBV7-2,TRBJ1-4,TGTGCCAGCAGCCCGAGTGGGGGCGCGGTGCCCGAAAAACTGTTTTTT,CASSPSGGAVPEKLFF
NA,NA,TRBV27,TRBJ1-1,TGTGCCAGCAGTTTATCCCTACGGTTGAACACTGAAGCTTTCTTT,CASSLSLRLNTEAFF
NA,TRBD1,TRBV11-3,TRBJ2-2,TGTGCCAGCAGCTCTGGACAGGTTAACACCGGGGAGCTGTTTTTT,CASSSGQVNTGELFF
NA,TRBD1,TRBV7-6,TRBJ1-2,TGTGCCAGCAGCCCAGACGGATCAGGGGGGTACTATGGCTACACCTTC,CASSPDGSGGYYGYTF
NA,TRBD1,TRBV4-1,TRBJ1-5,TGCGCCAGCAGCCAAGATCAGGTAGGCAGGGGGAGCAATCAGCCCCAGCATTTT,CASSQDQVGRGSNQPQHF
NA,TRBD2,TRBV7-3,TRBJ2-3,TGTGCCAGCAGCCAGATACCCCCGGGACTAGCGGGAGGGCGTCCAGATACGCAGTATTTT,CASSQIPPGLAGGRPDTQYF
NA,TRBD2,TRBV5-6,TRBJ2-7,TGTGCCAGCAGCTTGGTCAGACTAGCGTACTCCTACGAGCAGTACTTC,CASSLVRLAYSYEQYF
NA,TRBD2,TRBV4-1,TRBJ2-1,TGCGCCAGCAGCCCCGAAGGACTAGCGGTTGCTGAGCAGTTCTTC,CASSPEGLAVAEQFF
few,NA,TRBV3-1/TRBV3-2,TRBJ1-5,TGTGCCAGCAGCCAAACAGCTCTTCTCTCCGCAGGTCAGCCCCAGCATTTT,CASSQTALLSAGQPQHF
once,NA,TRBV27,TRBJ1-1,TGTGCCAGCAGTTCAGGGTTCAGCACTGAAGCTTTCTTT,CASSSGFSTEAFF
NA,TRBD1,TRBV5-4,TRBJ1-1,TGTGCCAGCAGCCGGGACAGGGTCACTGAAGCTTTCTTT,CASSRDRVTEAFF
NA,TRBD1,TRBV4-1,TRBJ2-2,TGCGCCAGCAGCCAAGCCGTGACAGGGTTTCCCGGGGAGCTGTTTTTT,CASSQAVTGFPGELFF
NA,NA,TRBV20-1,TRBJ2-2,TGCAGTGCTAGTCGGGAAGTGGGCGGGGAGCTGTTTTTT,CSASREVGGELFF
NA,TRBD1,TRBV30,TRBJ2-1,TGTGCCTGGAGTGGGACAGGGGGAAATGAGCAGTTCTTC,CAWSGTGGNEQFF
NA,NA,TRBV27,TRBJ1-3,TGTGCCAGCAGTCCGGAGGGGAGGAGAGGTGGAAACACCATATATTTT,CASSPEGRRGGNTIYF
NA,TRBD2,TRBV19,TRBJ2-1,TGTGCCACCTCACCTCCCGGACTAGCGGGATACAATGAGCAGTTCTTC,CATSPPGLAGYNEQFF
NA,TRBD2,TRBV11-2,TRBJ2-5,TGTGCCAGCAGCTTAGATCTACTAGCGGTCCAAGAGACCCAGTACTTC,CASSLDLLAVQETQYF
NA,NA,TRBV5-5,TRBJ2-7,TGTGCCAGCAGCTTGGTGGACAGCATATCCTACGAGCAGTACTTC,CASSLVDSISYEQYF
NA,NA,TRBV28,TRBJ2-5,TGTGCCAGCAGTTTATCCCAGGGTGGGGTAGAGACCCAGTACTTC,CASSLSQGGVETQYF
NA,TRBD2,TRBV7-3,TRBJ2-1,TGTGCCAGCAGCTTATGGCGGGAGTCATACAATGAGCAGTTCTTC,CASSLWRESYNEQFF
NA,NA,TRBV7-9,TRBJ2-2,TGTGCCAGCAGCTTGTACGGAGTGAGGGACACCGGGGAGCTGTTTTTT,CASSLYGVRDTGELFF
few,TRBD1,TRBV27,TRBJ2-6,TGTGCCAGCAGTTTATCGGGGACAGGCCTCTCTGGGGCCAACGTCCTGACTTTC,CASSLSGTGLSGANVLTF
NA,TRBD2,TRBV10-3,TRBJ2-1,TGTGCCATCAGTGAACGGGCGGGAGGGCCCAATGAGCAGTTCTTC,CAISERAGGPNEQFF
NA,TRBD1,TRBV24-1,TRBJ1-5,TGTGCCACCAGTGATGGTACGACAGGGAATCAGCCCCAGCATTTT,CATSDGTTGNQPQHF
NA,NA,TRBV12-3/TRBV12-4,TRBJ1-1,TGTGCCAGCAGTTCAGGGTATATTGAAGCTTTCTTT,CASSSGYIEAFF
NA,NA,TRBV7-6,TRBJ1-2,TGTGCCAGCAGCTTAGAAGATTCAGGGATCTATGGCTACACCTTC,CASSLEDSGIYGYTF
NA,NA,TRBV3-1/TRBV3-2,TRBJ2-7,TGTGCCAGCCGGCGGACTAGGGGGTCCGAGCAGTACTTC,CASRRTRGSEQYF
few,TRBD1,TRBV19,TRBJ1-2,TGTGCCAGTAGTTCCCAACTGACAGGGGCCAGAGGCTACACCTTC,CASSSQLTGARGYTF
NA,TRBD1,TRBV10-3,TRBJ2-7,TGTGCCATCAGGGACCTGGGACAGGTCCTTGGGTGGTACTTC,CAIRDLGQVLGWYF
NA,TRBD1,TRBV7-3,TRBJ2-2,TGTGCCAGCAGCTCAACAGGGGCCACCGGGGAGCTGTTTTTT,CASSSTGATGELFF
NA,TRBD2,TRBV6-5,TRBJ2-3,TGTGCCAGCAGGCTAGGACTAGCGGGCACAGATACGCAGTATTTT,CASRLGLAGTDTQYF
few,TRBD2,TRBV5-1,TRBJ2-1,TGCGCCAGCAGCTTGGTTCGGCTAGCGGGTAGCAATGAGCAGTTCTTC,CASSLVRLAGSNEQFF
NA,TRBD1,TRBV10-3,TRBJ1-2,TGTGCCATCAGTGACTACAGGGGGCGAGGAGGCTACACCTTC,CAISDYRGRGGYTF
once,NA,TRBV5-1,TRBJ1-1,TGCGCCAGCAGCACTCTACAGGGAGTGAACACTGAAGCTTTCTTT,CASSTLQGVNTEAFF
NA,NA,TRBV14,TRBJ1-3,TGTGCCAGCAGCCAGGATGGCGGGACCCTGGGAAACACCATATATTTT,CASSQDGGTLGNTIYF
NA,TRBD1,TRBV6-5,TRBJ1-2,TGTGCCAGCAGTCAGGGACAGTTCTATGGCTACACCTTC,CASSQGQFYGYTF
NA,NA,TRBV18,TRBJ2-2,TGTGCCAGCTCACCCGTACAGGGGAACACCGGGGAGCTGTTTTTT,CASSPVQGNTGELFF
NA,TRBD1,TRBV28,TRBJ2-3,TGTGCCAGCCCCCCACCGCAGGGGGCGGCAGATACGCAGTATTTT,CASPPPQGAADTQYF
NA,NA,TRBV12-3/TRBV12-4,TRBJ1-1,TGTGCCAGCAGTTTGGAGGTGAACACTGAAGCTTTCTTT,CASSLEVNTEAFF
NA,TRBD1,TRBV9,TRBJ1-3,TGTGCCAGCAGCGTAGGGTTCAGGGGGGATACTGGAAACACCATATATTTT,CASSVGFRGDTGNTIYF
NA,NA,TRBV6-5,TRBJ1-1,TGTGCCAGCAGTTACGGGGGCGCTGAAGCTTTCTTT,CASSYGGAEAFF
NA,TRBD1,TRBV15,TRBJ1-4,TGTGCCACCAGCAGAGGGGACAGGGGCCAAGAAAAACTGTTTTTT,CATSRGDRGQEKLFF
NA,NA,TRBV6-1,TRBJ1-5,TGTGCCAGCAGTGAAGAGAGCCCCCAGCATTTT,CASSEESPQHF
NA,TRBD1,TRBV7-6,TRBJ2-2,TGTGCCAGCAGCTTAGAGAGTGGGACAGGGCTCACCGGGGAGCTGTTTTTT,CASSLESGTGLTGELFF
NA,NA,TRBV27,TRBJ2-1,TGTGCCAGCAGTACCCGTTACGGCGGGACGTCCTACAATGAGCAGTTCTTC,CASSTRYGGTSYNEQFF
NA,NA,TRBV5-5,TRBJ1-1,TGTGCCAGCAGCGCAGAGAACAGGCACGAAGCTTTCTTT,CASSAENRHEAFF
NA,TRBD1,TRBV28,TRBJ2-5,TGTGCCAGCAGTTCAGACAGGGGGAACCAAGAGACCCAGTACTTC,CASSSDRGNQETQYF
once,TRBD1,TRBV6-5,TRBJ1-1,TGTGCCAGCAGTTACGAGGGACAGGTTAACACTGAAGCTTTCTTT,CASSYEGQVNTEAFF
NA,NA,TRBV7-9,TRBJ1-1,TGTGCCAGCAGCCCCAGACGGGGGGGCGGAATGAACACTGAAGCTTTCTTT,CASSPRRGGGMNTEAFF
NA,TRBD2,TRBV3-1/TRBV3-2,TRBJ2-3,TGTGCCAGCAGCCTGGGACTAGCGGGAGATGCAGATACGCAGTATTTT,CASSLGLAGDADTQYF
NA,TRBD1,TRBV18,TRBJ1-4,TGTGCCAGCTCACAACGGGGGACAGGGTTCCTTAATGAAAAACTGTTTTTT,CASSQRGTGFLNEKLFF
once,TRBD1,TRBV5-4,TRBJ2-2,TGTGCCAGCAGCTTGTGGCGACAGGGGGGTTCCGGGGAGCTGTTTTTT,CASSLWRQGGSGELFF
NA,TRBD1,TRBV6-2/TRBV6-3,TRBJ1-1,TGTGCCAGCAGCCTTGGACAGGGGGCTCTAACTTTCTTT,CASSLGQGALTFF
NA,TRBD2,TRBV9,TRBJ2-3,TGTGCCAGCAGCGCGACACTAGCGGAGGGGTTAGATACGCAGTATTTT,CASSATLAEGLDTQYF
NA,TRBD1,TRBV2,TRBJ1-2,TGTGCCAGCAGACCAACAGGGGGCACCGGTGGCTACACCTTC,CASRPTGGTGGYTF